Listed below are T cell receptor beta chains from one sample, sequenced in a study of human T cells and chemical hapten exposure. Each CDR3 protein gets one entry after TCRdb re-called the RACE reads with MiXCR. The sample has around 380,000 distinct CDR3 sequences; more than 4.5% are singletons. Sequenced material: whole blood, taken in connection with sensitization to the hapten diphenylcyclopropenone (DPC). The receptors stem from a woman aged 45-65 years with alopecia areata. Some clones in this sample may be carry-over from other donors' samples. CDR3s include the opening cysteine and the closing phenylalanine or tryptophan. A D gene is named only where the DNA matches it firmly. Clone size is stated in some rows and not others, as once, few, many or a class when expanded.

abundance,d_gene,v_gene,j_gene,CDR3nt,CDR3aa
many,.,TRBV5-1,TRBJ1-1,TGCGCCAGCAGCTTGGAAGGACGGACGAACACTGAAGCTTTCTTT,CASSLEGRTNTEAFF
.,TRBD2,TRBV6-1,TRBJ2-7,TGTGCCAGCAGTGAACTGGGGAGGGCGGACGAGCAGTACTTC,CASSELGRADEQYF
few,.,TRBV20-1,TRBJ2-2,TGCAGTGCTAGAGATCAAGTGGTAGCCGGGGAGCTGTTTTTT,CSARDQVVAGELFF
many,.,TRBV12-3/TRBV12-4,TRBJ2-7,TGTGCCAGCAGTTTAGAGGAGGTACCCTACGAGCAGTACTTC,CASSLEEVPYEQYF
many,.,TRBV7-2,TRBJ2-6,TGTGCCAGCAACCCAATGAGGGCTTCTGGGGCCAACGTCCTGACTTTC,CASNPMRASGANVLTF
many,TRBD1,TRBV29-1,TRBJ2-3,TGCAGCGCTACCTCTGGTCGTGTGGACCGACGCAGGACAGGGGGCACAGATACGCAGTATTTT,CSATSGRVDRRRTGGTDTQYF
many,.,TRBV24-1,TRBJ1-1,TGTGCCACCAGTGTGGGTTCTGAAGCTTTCTTT,CATSVGSEAFF
.,.,TRBV2,TRBJ1-1,TGTGCCAGCAGTGGTAGTAGGGGCATGAACACTGAAGCTTTCTTT,CASSGSRGMNTEAFF
many,.,TRBV24-1,TRBJ2-1,TGTGCCACCAGTGATTTTCCGTCAAATGAGCAGTTCTTC,CATSDFPSNEQFF
many,.,TRBV20-1,TRBJ1-1,TGCAGTGCTAGAGGGCCAGGGCACACTGAAGCTTTCTTT,CSARGPGHTEAFF
few,.,TRBV29-1,TRBJ1-2,TGCAGCGTCCCAACGGGGGGCGGTAACTATGGCTACACCTTC,CSVPTGGGNYGYTF
many,.,TRBV5-1,TRBJ2-6,TGCGCCAGCAAACCCGGAGCCTCCGGGGCCAACGTCCTGACTTTC,CASKPGASGANVLTF
many,TRBD1,TRBV6-5,TRBJ2-4,TGTGCCAGCAGTGGGGACAGGGGGAACATTCAGTACTTC,CASSGDRGNIQYF
many,TRBD1,TRBV6-5,TRBJ2-4,TGTGCCAGCAGAAGAATACAGGGGGCAAATGCGGAAAACATTCAGTACTTC,CASRRIQGANAENIQYF
few,.,TRBV5-5,TRBJ2-7,TGTGCCAGCAGCTTTAGTGGGGGCCCGAACTCCTACGAGCAGTACTTC,CASSFSGGPNSYEQYF
few,.,TRBV6-2/TRBV6-3,TRBJ2-2,TGTGCCAGCATTATGGCCGGGGAGCTGTTTTTT,CASIMAGELFF
few,TRBD1,TRBV29-1,TRBJ1-1,TGCAGCGGAGCACAGGGGCGCACTGAAGCTTTCTTT,CSGAQGRTEAFF
many,.,TRBV3-1,TRBJ1-4,TGTGCCAGCAGCCAAGGTGACTTGGGTGTCGGCGAAAAACTGTTTTTT,CASSQGDLGVGEKLFF